This T cell receptor beta chain was sequenced in a study of cytomegalovirus exposure and HLA in healthy donors. This PCR relied on a set of 60 Vbeta primers and 13 Jbeta primers. Clones were read by immunoSEQ multiplex PCR, and TCRdb kept only the in-frame ones, dropping some. The profile covers hundreds of thousands of clones, with about three quarters appearing a single time and around 2% taken by the ten largest. This CDR3 region has 15 residues. Trimming removed 4 bases at V and 5 bases at J, with 15 bases between. Germline CDR1 MNHEY, CDR2 SVGAGI. This rearrangement joins TRBV6-5 to TRBJ1-3; D might be TRBD1 (6 bases). The sequenced sample consisted of PBMCs. The sequence came from a man aged 18 to 29 in good health and CMV-seronegative. The CDR3: CASSSTGTIRNTIYF. CDR3 in DNA: TGTGCCAGCAGTTCTACAGGGACCATTCGAAACACCATATATTTT.